These 4 T cell receptor beta chains share one sample of origin, sequenced in a study of blood T cell repertoires in COVID-19. TCRdb's copy holds only in-frame clones and misses some; the assay was immunoSEQ multiplex PCR. The sample yields under 150,000 clones, roughly 90% seen once. The source material was peripheral blood. Every receptor here comes from a man aged 50-60 years with acute or convalescent COVID-19.

The chain's CDR3 is CASSLSFRLAGYSSTDTQYF. CDR3 nucleotide sequence: TGTGCCAGCAGTTTATCGTTTCGGCTAGCGGGATACTCTAGCACAGATACGCAGTATTTT. The gene calls are TRBV27 and TRBJ2-3; TRBD2 matches 9 bases. The junction had 13 bases not matched to a gene; V was cut back by 0 bases and J by 0 bases. The CDR3 has 20 amino acids. Germline assignment: CDR1 MNHEY and CDR2 SMNVEV (reference sequence).

The chain recombines TRBV6-5 with TRBJ1-2; 8 nucleotides align to TRBD1. The germline gives CDR1 MNHEY, CDR2 SVGAGI. CDR3 length: 13 residues. With V trimmed by 6 bases and J by 4 bases, 4 bases remained unmatched. The chain's CDR3 is CASRTDRVYGYTF. The CDR3 region has the DNA TGTGCCAGCAGGACGGACAGGGTCTATGGCTACACCTTC.

A word on this clone: One junction end disagrees with the germline gene, perhaps due to a read error. CDR3 protein: CASTQPGGTEAFF. CDR3 sequence (DNA): TGTGCCAGCACCCAACCAGGGGGCACTGAAGCTTTCTTT. The chain uses TRBV3-1 (or the pseudogene TRBV3-2) and TRBJ1-1, with TRBD1 matching over 7 bases. This CDR3 is built from 13 residues. The V gene's germline CDR1 is LGHDT and CDR2 YNNKEL (reference sequence).

This clone was picked up a small number of times. The chain uses TRBV6-4 and TRBJ2-2; 7 nucleotides line up with TRBD2. Trimming at V came to 4 bases and at J to 1 base, leaving 6 bases not matched to a gene. Germline V gives CDR1 MRHNA, CDR2 SNTAGT. The CDR3 is 16 residues long. CDR3 nucleotide sequence: TGTGCCAGCAGTGGGGAAGCGGGAATGAACACCGGGGAGCTGTTTTTT. It is translated as CASSGEAGMNTGELFF.